This TCR beta chain was sequenced during a study of blood T cells in healthy people across ages. Isolating PBMCs gave at least 6 million of these cells per sample. The authors extracted at least 5 micrograms of total RNA per sample. A few counts support this clonotype. As yet, its antigen is unknown. Findings of the study overall: TCR beta diversity tracked closely with naive T cell percentage. Across the age range, TCR beta diversity per million T cells fell in a roughly linear way.

V gave up 1 base and J gave up 11 bases, with 22 bases separating them. This CDR3 is built from 16 residues. Through a sample-barcoded 5' primer and a J-beta primer mix, a second PCR was run for roughly 6 to 12 cycles. MiXCR was run by TCRdb on the 5' RACE reads, yielding one entry per CDR3 protein. The table records roughly 1,500,000 distinct CDR3 sequences, 30% to 35% of them present only once. Sequenced input: blood. The clonotype comes from a woman in her thirties in good health. This chain uses TRBV12-3 or TRBV12-4 with TRBJ2-3; D not resolved. The CDR3 loop is CASSLVGLPTPLGQYF. The CDR3 bases are TGTGCCAGCAGTTTAGTTGGGCTACCGACCCCTTTAGGGCAGTATTTT.